This T cell receptor beta chain was documented in a study of cytomegalovirus exposure and HLA in healthy donors. Findings and caveats of the study: The authors later found HLA-associated TCR beta chains more clonally expanded than equally common others. Reports indicated that the classifier achieved high specificity and sensitivity in diagnosing cytomegalovirus status. With later analysis, a missense DCLRE1C variant became linked to TCR beta V- and J-gene trimming. Being productive about 87% or about 30% of the time was typical of most TCR beta V segments in an earlier analysis.

V was clipped by 4 bases and J by 7 bases, with 9 bases between them. The CDR3 runs 12 residues. Germline assignment: CDR1 SGHTA and CDR2 FQGNSA. Turning to this clone: Its antigen remains unidentified.

PCR used 60 Vbeta primers and 13 Jbeta primers. Libraries were prepared by immunoSEQ multiplex PCR; TCRdb keeps only in-frame clonotypes and omits some of them. In the table there are roughly 150,000 clones, roughly 80% of which are singletons. The sequence came from a male donor in good health and CMV-seronegative. This rearrangement joins TRBV7-2 to TRBJ2-3, with D possibly matching TRBD2 (5 bases). The sequencing sample was made of PBMCs. Here the CDR3 DNA reads TGTGCCAGCAGCTCCGACTACTATACGCAGTATTTT. Its protein product is CASSSDYYTQYF.